The source of this T cell receptor beta chain is a study of blood T cell repertoires in COVID-19. Across the whole study: T cells, B-cell-depleted T cells, or PBMCs provided the cDNA or gDNA that served as material.

The CDR3 contains 15 residues. In germline, CDR1 is MNHEY, CDR2 SVGAGI. V was pared by 2 bases and J by 3 bases, with 7 bases of the junction left unmatched. Sequencing was performed with immunoSEQ multiplex PCR; in TCRdb, only in-frame clones are kept and a portion is missing. The data hold about 300,000 clones, with just under 90% observed a single time. The J gene is TRBJ2-7, the V gene TRBV6-5; 7 positions agree with TRBD1. Sequenced sample: PBMCs or T cells enriched from blood (not recorded which). The origin of this receptor is a woman aged 45-59 years who had been exposed to COVID-19. The CDR3 loop is CASSYRSAGGYEQYF. DNA for the CDR3: TGTGCCAGCAGTTACCGTTCGGCAGGGGGCTACGAGCAGTACTTC.